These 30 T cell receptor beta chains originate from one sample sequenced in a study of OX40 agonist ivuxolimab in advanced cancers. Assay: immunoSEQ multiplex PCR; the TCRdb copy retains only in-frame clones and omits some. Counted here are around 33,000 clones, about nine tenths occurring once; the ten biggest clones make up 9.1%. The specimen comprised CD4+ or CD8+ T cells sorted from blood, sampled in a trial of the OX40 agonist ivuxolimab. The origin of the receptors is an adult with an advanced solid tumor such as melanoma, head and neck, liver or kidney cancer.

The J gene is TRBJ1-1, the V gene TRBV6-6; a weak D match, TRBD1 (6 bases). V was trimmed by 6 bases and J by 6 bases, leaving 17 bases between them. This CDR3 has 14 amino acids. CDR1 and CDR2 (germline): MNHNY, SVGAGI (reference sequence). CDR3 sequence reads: CASSRAGASPEAFF. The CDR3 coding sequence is TGTGCCAGCAGCCGGGCGGGGGCAAGCCCTGAAGCTTTCTTT.

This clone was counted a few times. The CDR3 bases are TGTGCCAGCAGCCCACAGACTAGCGGGAGGGCCGCTGAGCAGTTCTTC. Translating it yields CASSPQTSGRAAEQFF. The chain joins TRBV4-2 to TRBJ2-1; 14 bases are a match to TRBD2. Germline V lookup: CDR1 LGHNA, CDR2 YNFKEQ. Trimming took 4 bases from V and 9 from J; bases not matched to a gene: 8. The CDR3 sequence is 16 residues long.

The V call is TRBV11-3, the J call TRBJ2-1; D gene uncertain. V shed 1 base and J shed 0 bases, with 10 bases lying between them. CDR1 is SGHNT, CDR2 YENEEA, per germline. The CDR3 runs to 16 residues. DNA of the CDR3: TGTGCCAGCAGCTTAGGGGTAGGGCACTCCTACAATGAGCAGTTCTTC. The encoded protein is CASSLGVGHSYNEQFF.

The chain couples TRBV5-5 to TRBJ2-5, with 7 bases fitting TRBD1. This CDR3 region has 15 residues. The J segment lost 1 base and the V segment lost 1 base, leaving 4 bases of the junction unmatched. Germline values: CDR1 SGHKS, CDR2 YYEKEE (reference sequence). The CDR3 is CASSLTDRVQETQYF. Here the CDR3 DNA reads TGTGCCAGCAGCTTGACAGACAGGGTCCAAGAGACCCAGTACTTC.

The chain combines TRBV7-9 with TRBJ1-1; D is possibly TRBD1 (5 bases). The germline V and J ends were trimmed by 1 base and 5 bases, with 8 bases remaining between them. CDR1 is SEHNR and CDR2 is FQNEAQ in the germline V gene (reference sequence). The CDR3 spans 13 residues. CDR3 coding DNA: TGTGCCAGCAGCTTAGATGAGGGGACTGAAGCTTTCTTT. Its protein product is CASSLDEGTEAFF.

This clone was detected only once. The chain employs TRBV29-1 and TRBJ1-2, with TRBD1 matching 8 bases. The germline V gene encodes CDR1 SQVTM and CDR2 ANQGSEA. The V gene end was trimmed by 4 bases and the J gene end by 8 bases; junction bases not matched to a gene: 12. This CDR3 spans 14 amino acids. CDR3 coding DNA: TGCAGCGTTGCGCTAGGACAGGGACCGGCCGGCTACACCTTC. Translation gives CSVALGQGPAGYTF.

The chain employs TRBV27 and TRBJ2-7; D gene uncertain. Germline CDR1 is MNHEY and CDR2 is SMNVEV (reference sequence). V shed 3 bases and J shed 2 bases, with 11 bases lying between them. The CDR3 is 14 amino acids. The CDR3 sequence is CASSLSTEAYEQYF. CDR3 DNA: TGTGCCAGCAGTTTGTCAACAGAGGCCTACGAGCAGTACTTC.

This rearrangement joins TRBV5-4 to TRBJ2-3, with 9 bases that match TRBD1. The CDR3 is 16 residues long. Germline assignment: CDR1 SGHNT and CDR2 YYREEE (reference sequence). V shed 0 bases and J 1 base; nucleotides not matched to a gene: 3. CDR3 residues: CASSLGRDRGTDTQYF. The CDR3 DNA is TGTGCCAGCAGCTTGGGCCGGGACAGGGGCACAGATACGCAGTATTTT.

CDR3 protein: CASSLGLAGEAYF. The CDR3 nucleotides are TGTGCCAGCAGCCTCGGACTAGCGGGCGAGGCGTACTTC. The chain couples TRBV2 to TRBJ2-7, with 11 bases aligning to TRBD2. The CDR3 length is 13 residues. Germline V gene data show CDR1 as SNHLY and CDR2 as FYNNEI. V shed 6 bases and J 12 bases; nucleotides not matched to a gene: 10.

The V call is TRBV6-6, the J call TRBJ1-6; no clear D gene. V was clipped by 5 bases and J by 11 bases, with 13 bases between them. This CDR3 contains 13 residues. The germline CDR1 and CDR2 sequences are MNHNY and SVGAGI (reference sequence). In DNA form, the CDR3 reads TGTGCCAGCAGTCCGGACTCCCCGACACCCCTCCACTTT. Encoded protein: CASSPDSPTPLHF.

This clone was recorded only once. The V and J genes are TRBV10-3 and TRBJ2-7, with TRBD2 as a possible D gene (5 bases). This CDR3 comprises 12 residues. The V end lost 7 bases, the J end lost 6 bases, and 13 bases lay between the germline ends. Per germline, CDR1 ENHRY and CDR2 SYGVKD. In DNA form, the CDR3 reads TGTGCCATCACCGAGGGTCGTCTCGAGCAGTACTTC. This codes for CAITEGRLEQYF.

The CDR3 DNA is TGTGCCTGGGGACCCCAGGGGGGTGAGCAGTACTTC. Encoded protein: CAWGPQGGEQYF. This chain connects TRBV30 to TRBJ2-7, with D possibly matching TRBD1 (7 bases). CDR1 is GTSNPN, CDR2 SVGIG, per germline (reference sequence). This CDR3 contains 12 residues. Trimming pared 5 bases from V and 7 bases from J, leaving 15 bases between.

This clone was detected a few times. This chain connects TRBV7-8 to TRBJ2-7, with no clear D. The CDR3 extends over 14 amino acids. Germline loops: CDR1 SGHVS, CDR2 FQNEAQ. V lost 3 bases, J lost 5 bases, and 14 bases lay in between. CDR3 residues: CASSLFGQDHEQYF. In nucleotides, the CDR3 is TGTGCCAGCAGCTTGTTTGGGCAGGACCACGAGCAGTACTTC.

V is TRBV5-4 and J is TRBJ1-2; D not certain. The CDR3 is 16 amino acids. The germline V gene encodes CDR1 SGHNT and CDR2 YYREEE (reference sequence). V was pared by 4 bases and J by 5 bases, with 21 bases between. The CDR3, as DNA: TGTGCCAGCAGCCGGGTCACAGAGATTCGACTTTATGGCTACACCTTC. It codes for CASSRVTEIRLYGYTF.

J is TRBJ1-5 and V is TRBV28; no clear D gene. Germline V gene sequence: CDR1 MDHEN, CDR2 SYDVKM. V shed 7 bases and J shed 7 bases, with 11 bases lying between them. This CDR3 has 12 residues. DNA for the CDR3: TGTGCCAGCACTCTAAGAGAGCAGCCCCAGCATTTT. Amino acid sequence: CASTLREQPQHF.

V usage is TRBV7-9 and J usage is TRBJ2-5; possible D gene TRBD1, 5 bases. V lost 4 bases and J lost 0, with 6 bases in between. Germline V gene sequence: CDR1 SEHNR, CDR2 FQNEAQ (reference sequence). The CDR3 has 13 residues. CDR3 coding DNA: TGTGCCAGCAGCTCGGACAACCAAGAGACCCAGTACTTC. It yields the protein CASSSDNQETQYF.

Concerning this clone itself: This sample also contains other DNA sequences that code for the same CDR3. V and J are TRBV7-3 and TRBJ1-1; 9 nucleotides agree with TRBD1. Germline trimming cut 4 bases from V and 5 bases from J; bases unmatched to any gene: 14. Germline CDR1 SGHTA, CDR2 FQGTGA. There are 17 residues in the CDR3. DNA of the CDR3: TGTGCCAGCAGCTCGCGAGGACAGGGGCGGGGGCTGACTGAAGCTTTCTTT. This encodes CASSSRGQGRGLTEAFF.

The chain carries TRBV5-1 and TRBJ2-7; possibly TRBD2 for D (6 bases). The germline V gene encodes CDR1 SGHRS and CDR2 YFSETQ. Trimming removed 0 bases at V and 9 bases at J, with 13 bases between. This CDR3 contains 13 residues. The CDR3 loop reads CASSLDPEGGQYF. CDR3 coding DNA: TGCGCCAGCAGCTTGGATCCCGAGGGAGGGCAGTACTTC.

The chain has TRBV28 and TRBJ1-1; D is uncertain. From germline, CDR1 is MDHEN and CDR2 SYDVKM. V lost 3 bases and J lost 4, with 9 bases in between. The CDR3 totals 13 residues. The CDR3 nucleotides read TGTGCCAGCAGTTTCACGGTAGCCACTGAAGCTTTCTTT. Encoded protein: CASSFTVATEAFF.

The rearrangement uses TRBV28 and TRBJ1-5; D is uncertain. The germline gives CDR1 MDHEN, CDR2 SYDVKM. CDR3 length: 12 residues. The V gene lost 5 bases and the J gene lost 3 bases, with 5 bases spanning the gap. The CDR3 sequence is CASSPYNQPQHF. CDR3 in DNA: TGTGCCAGCAGTCCCTACAATCAGCCCCAGCATTTT. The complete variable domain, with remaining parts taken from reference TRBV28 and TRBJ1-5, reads DVKVTQSSRYLVKRTGEKVFLECVQDMDHENMFWYRQDPGLGLRLIYFSYDVKMKEKGDIPEGYSVSREKKERFSLILESASTNQTSMYLCASSPYNQPQHFGDGTRLSIL.

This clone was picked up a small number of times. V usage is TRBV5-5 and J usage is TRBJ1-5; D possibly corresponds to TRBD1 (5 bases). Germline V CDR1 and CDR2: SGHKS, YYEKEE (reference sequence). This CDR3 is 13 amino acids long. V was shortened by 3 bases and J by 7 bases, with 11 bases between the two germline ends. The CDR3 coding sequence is TGTGCCAGCAGCTGGAACAGGCAGCAGCCCCAGCATTTT. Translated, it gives CASSWNRQQPQHF. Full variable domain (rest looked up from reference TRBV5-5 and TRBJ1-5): DAGVTQSPTHLIKTRGQQVTLRCSPISGHKSVSWYQQVLGQGPQFIFQYYEKEERGRGNFPDRFSARQFPNYSSELNVNALLLGDSALYLCASSWNRQQPQHFGDGTRLSIL.

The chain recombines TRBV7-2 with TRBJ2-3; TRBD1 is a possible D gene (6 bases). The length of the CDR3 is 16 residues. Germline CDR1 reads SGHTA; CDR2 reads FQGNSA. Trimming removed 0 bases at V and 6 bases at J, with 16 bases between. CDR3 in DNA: TGTGCCAGCAGCTTAGCGCTGTCAGGGGATCGGGATACGCAGTATTTT. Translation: CASSLALSGDRDTQYF.

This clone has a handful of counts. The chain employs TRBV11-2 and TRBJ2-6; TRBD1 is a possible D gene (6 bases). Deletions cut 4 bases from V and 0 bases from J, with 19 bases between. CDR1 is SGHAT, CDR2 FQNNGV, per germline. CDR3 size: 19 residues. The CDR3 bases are TGTGCCAGCAGCTCGCTCCGACAGGCACTACTCTCTGGGGCCAACGTCCTGACTTTC. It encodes CASSSLRQALLSGANVLTF.

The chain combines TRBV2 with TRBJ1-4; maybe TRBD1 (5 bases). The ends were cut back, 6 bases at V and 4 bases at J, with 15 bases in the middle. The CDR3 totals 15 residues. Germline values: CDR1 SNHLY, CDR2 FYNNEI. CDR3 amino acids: CASSNSGVGNEKLFF. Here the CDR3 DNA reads TGTGCCAGCAGCAACTCGGGGGTCGGTAATGAAAAACTGTTTTTT.

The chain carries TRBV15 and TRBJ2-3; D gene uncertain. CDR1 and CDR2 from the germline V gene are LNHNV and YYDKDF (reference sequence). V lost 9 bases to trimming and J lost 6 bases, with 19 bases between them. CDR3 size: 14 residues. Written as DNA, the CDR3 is TGTGCCACTTCCCTCGGCAGCCACGGGGATACGCAGTATTTT. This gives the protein CATSLGSHGDTQYF.

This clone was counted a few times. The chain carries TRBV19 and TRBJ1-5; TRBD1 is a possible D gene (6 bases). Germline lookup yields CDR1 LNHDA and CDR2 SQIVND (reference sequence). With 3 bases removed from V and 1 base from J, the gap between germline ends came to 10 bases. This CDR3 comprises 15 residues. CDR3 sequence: CASSIITGSNQPQHF. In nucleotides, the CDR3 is TGTGCCAGTAGTATTATCACAGGGAGCAATCAGCCCCAGCATTTT. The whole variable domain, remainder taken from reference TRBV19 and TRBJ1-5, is DGGITQSPKYLFRKEGQNVTLSCEQNLNHDAMYWYRQDPGQGLRLIYYSQIVNDFQKGDIAEGYSVSREKKESFPLTVTSAQKNPTAFYLCASSIITGSNQPQHFGDGTRLSIL.

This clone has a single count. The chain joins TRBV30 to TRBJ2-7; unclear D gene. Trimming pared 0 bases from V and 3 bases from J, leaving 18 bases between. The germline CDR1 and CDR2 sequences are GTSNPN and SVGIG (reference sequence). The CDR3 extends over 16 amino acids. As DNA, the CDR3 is TGTGCCTGGAGTGTAAGTACTCCAGCCCAAGGCTACGAGCAGTACTTC. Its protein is CAWSVSTPAQGYEQYF.

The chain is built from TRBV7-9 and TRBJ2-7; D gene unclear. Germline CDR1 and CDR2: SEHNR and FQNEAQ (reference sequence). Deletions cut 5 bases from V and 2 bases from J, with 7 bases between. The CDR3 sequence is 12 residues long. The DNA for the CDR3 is TGTGCCAGCAGCGGGCGAGCCTACGAGCAGTACTTC. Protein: CASSGRAYEQYF. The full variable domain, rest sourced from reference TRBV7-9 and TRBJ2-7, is DTGVSQNPRHKITKRGQNVTFRCDPISEHNRLYWYRQTLGQGPEFLTYFQNEAQLEKSRLLSDRFSAERPKGSFSTLEIQRTEQGDSAMYLCASSGRAYEQYFGPGTRLTVT.

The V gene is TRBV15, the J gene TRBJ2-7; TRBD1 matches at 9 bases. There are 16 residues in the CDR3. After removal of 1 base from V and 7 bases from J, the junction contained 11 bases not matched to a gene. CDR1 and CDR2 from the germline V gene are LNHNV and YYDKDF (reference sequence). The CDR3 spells CATSRVGGQGWQEQYF. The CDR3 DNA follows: TGTGCCACCAGCAGAGTAGGAGGACAGGGGTGGCAAGAGCAGTACTTC.

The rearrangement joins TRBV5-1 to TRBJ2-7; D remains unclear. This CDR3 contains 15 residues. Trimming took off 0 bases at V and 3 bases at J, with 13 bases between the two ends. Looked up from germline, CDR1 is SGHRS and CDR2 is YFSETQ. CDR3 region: CASSLAPEGLYEQYF. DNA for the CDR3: TGCGCCAGCAGCTTGGCCCCGGAAGGCCTCTACGAGCAGTACTTC.